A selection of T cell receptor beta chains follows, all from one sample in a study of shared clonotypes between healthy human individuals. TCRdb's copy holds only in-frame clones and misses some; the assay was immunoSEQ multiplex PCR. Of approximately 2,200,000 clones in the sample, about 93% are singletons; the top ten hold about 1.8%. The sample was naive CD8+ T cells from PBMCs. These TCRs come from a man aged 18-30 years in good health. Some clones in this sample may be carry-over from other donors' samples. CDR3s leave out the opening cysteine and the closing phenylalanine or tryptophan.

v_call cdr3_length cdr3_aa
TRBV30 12 AWTLDRGFYGYT
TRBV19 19 ASSISSSVYIAGASSYEQY
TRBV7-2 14 ASSLEAVRNTGELF
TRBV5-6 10 ASSRGRLGEY
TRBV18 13 ASSPEARRQETQY
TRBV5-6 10 ASSLARREQY
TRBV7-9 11 ASSLPTNTEAF
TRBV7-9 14 ASSLPAGGIPDTQY
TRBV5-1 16 ASSLLSGQGSRRETQY
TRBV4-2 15 ASSQVGSTNPNEKLF
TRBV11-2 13 ASSVAGAEAYEQY
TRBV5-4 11 ASSLRQVHEQF
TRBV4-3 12 ASSRGEFTDTQY
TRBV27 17 ASSRAGDLEGRSTDTQY
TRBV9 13 ASSVGGGLSDEQY
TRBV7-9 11 ASSLGLLGEQY
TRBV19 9 ASSTSYGYT
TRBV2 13 ASGVQRIPSYEQY
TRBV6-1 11 ASQYVNTGELF
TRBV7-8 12 ASSLERINQPQH
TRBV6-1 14 ASSEARLWDSYGYT
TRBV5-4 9 ASSTYNEQF
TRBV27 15 ASSLLGPTYSNQPQH
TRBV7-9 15 ASSSRTGRTGRNEQF
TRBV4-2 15 ASSQDLTGTGVFVQY
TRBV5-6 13 ASSLSVAGANVLT
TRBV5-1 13 ASSVGTSGGDEQF
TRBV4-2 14 ASSPGLAGIGYEQY
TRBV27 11 ASSIGRVNEQF
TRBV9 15 ASSVRADRGMPYEQY
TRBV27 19 ASSLRGLAGVNRLGDNEQF
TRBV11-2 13 ASSLDPRGNQPQH
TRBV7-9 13 ASSLGAGANYGYT
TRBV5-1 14 ASSLGRQGNNEKLF
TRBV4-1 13 ASSWFESPSYEQY